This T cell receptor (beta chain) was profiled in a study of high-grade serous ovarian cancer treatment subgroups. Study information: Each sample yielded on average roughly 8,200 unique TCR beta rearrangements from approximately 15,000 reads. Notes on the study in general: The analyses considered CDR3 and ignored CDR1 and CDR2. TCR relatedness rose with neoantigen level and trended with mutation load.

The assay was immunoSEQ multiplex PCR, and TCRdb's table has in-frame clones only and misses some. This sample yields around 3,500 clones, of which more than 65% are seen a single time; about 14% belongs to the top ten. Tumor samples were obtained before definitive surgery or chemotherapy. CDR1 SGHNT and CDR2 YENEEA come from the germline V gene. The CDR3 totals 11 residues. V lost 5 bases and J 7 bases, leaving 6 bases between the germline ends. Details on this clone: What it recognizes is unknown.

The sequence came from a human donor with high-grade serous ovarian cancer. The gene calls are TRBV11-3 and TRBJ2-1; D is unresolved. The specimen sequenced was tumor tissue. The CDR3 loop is CASSRENEQFF. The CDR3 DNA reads TGTGCCAGCAGCCGCGAGAATGAGCAGTTCTTC.